These 23 T cell receptor beta chains came from one sample sequenced in a study of Graves' ophthalmopathy and Graves' hyperthyroidism. Amplifying from RNA transcripts, the study obtained TCR beta CDR3 regions. Second-round multiplex PCR came after first-round RT-PCR with HTBI primers. TCRdb reprocessed the multiplex PCR reads via MiXCR and lists one record per CDR3 protein. Of 900,000 to 1,200,000 distinct CDR3 sequences in the sample, about two fifths were seen once. The sequenced material came from peripheral blood or thyroid tissue (not recorded which). The receptors were sampled from an adult man with Graves' hyperthyroidism.

This clonotype was detected many times. The J gene is TRBJ2-5, the V gene TRBV20-1; tentative D call: TRBD1 (6 bases). This CDR3 contains 12 residues. Germline V gene lookup returns CDR1 DFQATT and CDR2 SNEGSKA (reference sequence). V was clipped by 2 bases and J by 7 bases, with 11 bases between them. The DNA of the CDR3 is TGCAGTGCTAGAAGCCTAGGGGGGACCCAGTACTTC. This sequence encodes CSARSLGGTQYF.

The rearrangement links TRBV19 to TRBJ1-5; 10 positions agree with TRBD1. J lost 11 bases, V lost 5 bases, and 12 bases had no gene match. CDR1 LNHDA and CDR2 SQIVND come from the germline V gene (reference sequence). This CDR3 is 15 amino acids long. CDR3 residues: CASSLDRGPRGAQHF. The CDR3 coding sequence is TGTGCCAGTAGTCTTGACAGGGGGCCCCGTGGAGCCCAGCATTTT. The complete variable domain, with remaining parts taken from reference TRBV19 and TRBJ1-5, reads DGGITQSPKYLFRKEGQNVTLSCEQNLNHDAMYWYRQDPGQGLRLIYYSQIVNDFQKGDIAEGYSVSREKKESFPLTVTSAQKNPTAFYLCASSLDRGPRGAQHFGDGTRLSIL.

Many counts were recorded for this clonotype. The rearrangement uses TRBV4-3 and TRBJ2-5; D is unclear. The length of the CDR3 is 13 residues. Between the trimmed V and J ends, which lost 2 bases and 1 base, there was a span of 5 bases. CDR1 LGHNA and CDR2 YSLEER come from the germline V gene. The CDR3 bases are TGCGCCAGCAGCCAACCGGTCCAAGAGACCCAGTACTTC. This codes for CASSQPVQETQYF.

This chain joins TRBV20-1 and TRBJ2-7, with 8 bases fitting TRBD1. This CDR3 comprises 15 residues. The germline V gene has CDR1 DFQATT and CDR2 SNEGSKA (reference sequence). V was pared by 1 base and J by 2 bases, with 7 bases of the junction left unmatched. The CDR3 DNA follows: TGCAGTGCTAGAGTGGAAGGGACAGGCACCTACGAGCAGTACTTC. The encoded protein is CSARVEGTGTYEQYF.

The rearrangement links TRBV20-1 to TRBJ2-2; possibly TRBD1 for D (6 bases). Trimming pared 3 bases from V and 1 base from J, leaving 12 bases between. Germline CDR1 reads DFQATT; CDR2 reads SNEGSKA (reference sequence). This CDR3 is built from 15 residues. CDR3 DNA: TGCAGTGCTAGGGCCTGGACAGAGAACACCGGGGAGCTGTTTTTT. This codes for CSARAWTENTGELFF.

The chain uses TRBV4-2 and TRBJ1-4; no clear D gene. This CDR3 has 17 residues. CDR1 and CDR2 from the germline V gene are LGHNA and YNFKEQ. Trimming took off 0 bases at V and 8 bases at J, with 19 bases between the two ends. The CDR3 coding sequence is TGTGCCAGCAGCCAAGAATGGCCTGGAACTTTTAGAGAAAAACTGTTTTTT. Translating it yields CASSQEWPGTFREKLFF.

There are many counts of this clonotype. The chain carries TRBV25-1 and TRBJ1-4; D gene ambiguous. Trimming removed 3 bases at V and 0 bases at J, with 8 bases between. CDR3 size: 15 residues. Germline V gene data show CDR1 as MGHDK and CDR2 as SYGVNS. CDR3 coding DNA: TGTGCCAGCAGTGACTTAAGAGCAACTAATGAAAAACTGTTTTTT. This translates into CASSDLRATNEKLFF.

On this clonotype: One end of the junction is discordant with germline, which a read error may explain. This chain uses TRBV25-1 with TRBJ2-6, with 7 bases lining up with TRBD1. This CDR3 region has 13 residues. The germline V gene has CDR1 MGHDK and CDR2 SYGVNS. The CDR3 spells CASSGSGGNVLTF. CDR3 DNA: TGTGCCAGCAGTGGTTCAGGGGGCAACGTCCTGACTTTC.

Ten or more counts support this clonotype. The chain joins TRBV9 to TRBJ1-2, with TRBD1 identical over 7 bases. Trimming removed 0 bases from V and 1 base from J; junction bases left unmatched: 6. CDR3 size: 16 residues. CDR1 is SGDLS, CDR2 YYNGEE, per germline. The CDR3 here is CASSVVRGRYNYGYTF. The CDR3 nucleotides read TGTGCCAGCAGCGTAGTTAGGGGGCGCTATAACTATGGCTACACCTTC.

This chain links TRBV5-1 with TRBJ1-4; D perhaps matches TRBD1 (5 bases). Per germline, CDR1 SGHRS and CDR2 YFSETQ. Trimming cost V 5 bases and J 1 base, with 18 bases left between them. This CDR3 is built from 17 residues. CDR3 amino acids: CASRPGGWGGTNEKLFF. The DNA for the CDR3 is TGCGCCAGCAGACCAGGAGGATGGGGGGGAACTAATGAAAAACTGTTTTTT.

This clonotype turned up a few times. The junction does not match germline at one end; this may be a read error. The rearrangement links TRBV6-6 to TRBJ2-2, with D perhaps being TRBD1 or TRBD2 (6 bases each). The CDR3 covers 13 residues. The germline V gene has CDR1 MNHNY and CDR2 SVGAGI (reference sequence). The CDR3 reads CATSGASTRELFF. CDR3 DNA: TGTGCCACGTCGGGGGCATCCACCAGGGAGCTGTTTTTT.

The chain has TRBV25-1 and TRBJ1-5; no clear D. V lost 4 bases and J lost 0, with 7 bases in between. The CDR3 runs 14 residues. Germline V gene data show CDR1 as MGHDK and CDR2 as SYGVNS. The CDR3 coding sequence is TGTGCCAGCAGTGTTGGTCATAGCAATCAGCCCCAGCATTTT. It specifies CASSVGHSNQPQHF.

This clonotype was counted a few times. Since a much larger clone is just one base distant, this may be a read error. This rearrangement joins TRBV7-3 to TRBJ2-2; a weak D match, TRBD2 (5 bases). CDR3 length: 15 residues. The V gene lost 5 bases and the J gene lost 0 bases, with 10 bases spanning the gap. Germline loops: CDR1 SGHTA, CDR2 FQGTGA. The DNA of the CDR3 is TGTGCCAGCAGCCTGGGAGAAGCGAACACCGGGGAGCTGTTTTTT. Translating gives CASSLGEANTGELFF. Complete variable domain (other parts from reference TRBV7-3 and TRBJ2-2): GAGVSQTPSNKVTEKGKYVELRCDPISGHTALYWYRQSLGQGPEFLIYFQGTGAADDSGLPNDRFFAVRPEGSVSTLKIQRTERGDSAVYLCASSLGEANTGELFFGEGSRLTVL.

This clonotype was seen repeatedly, ten times or more. The genes are TRBV19 and TRBJ1-5; TRBD1 might be the D (5 bases). From germline, CDR1 is LNHDA and CDR2 SQIVND (reference sequence). The CDR3 is made up of 14 amino acids. The V end lost 3 bases, the J end lost 4 bases, and 10 bases lay between the germline ends. This CDR3 is CASSIFRVNQPQHF. As DNA, the CDR3 is TGTGCCAGTAGTATCTTCAGGGTTAATCAGCCCCAGCATTTT.

Ten or more counts support this clonotype. In nucleotides, the CDR3 is TGTGCCAGCAGCTCAGGACGCGGGTGGCCGTACTTC. This translates into CASSSGRGWPYF. This chain uses TRBV7-2 with TRBJ2-7; D might be TRBD2 (5 bases). This CDR3 has 12 residues. Germline CDR1 and CDR2: SGHTA and FQGNSA. Trimming took 4 bases from V and 12 from J, leaving 16 bases between them.

Many counts were recorded for this clonotype. This chain uses TRBV25-1 with TRBJ2-5; 10 bases are a match to TRBD1. This CDR3 is 13 amino acids long. Germline lookup yields CDR1 MGHDK and CDR2 SYGVNS. V was clipped by 6 bases and J by 5 bases; unmatched bases: 3. The CDR3 protein is CASRGTGVETQYF. The CDR3, as DNA: TGTGCCAGCAGAGGGACAGGGGTGGAGACCCAGTACTTC.

This chain links TRBV7-8 with TRBJ1-3; D not resolved. Germline V lookup: CDR1 SGHVS, CDR2 FQNEAQ. Between the trimmed V and J ends, which lost 7 bases and 1 base, there was a span of 11 bases. This CDR3 spans 14 amino acids. The CDR3 DNA is TGTGCCAGCACTCGTGCGGGGTCTGGAAACACCATATATTTT. Translated: CASTRAGSGNTIYF. The full variable domain, its missing parts supplied by reference TRBV7-8 and TRBJ1-3, is GAGVSQSPRYKVAKRGQDVALRCDPISGHVSLFWYQQALGQGPEFLTYFQNEAQLDKSGLPSDRFFAERPEGSVSTLKIQRTQQEDSAVYLCASTRAGSGNTIYFGEGSWLTVV.

In its sample, this clonotype was seen many times. The J gene is TRBJ2-7, the V gene TRBV7-9, with 7 positions matching TRBD1. The CDR3 spans 15 residues. Trimming cost V 1 base and J 3 bases; bases outside gene matches: 6. Germline CDR1 is SEHNR and CDR2 is FQNEAQ (reference sequence). CDR3 amino acids: CASSLDRDRHYEQYF. Written as DNA, the CDR3 is TGTGCCAGCAGCTTAGACCGGGACAGACACTACGAGCAGTACTTC. The full variable domain, in which reference TRBV7-9 and TRBJ2-7 provide the parts outside the CDR3, is DTGVSQNPRHKITKRGQNVTFRCDPISEHNRLYWYRQTLGQGPEFLTYFQNEAQLEKSRLLSDRFSAERPKGSFSTLEIQRTEQGDSAMYLCASSLDRDRHYEQYFGPGTRLTVT.

As concerns this clonotype: A much larger clone is a single base away; this may be a read error. The chain joins TRBV5-6 to TRBJ2-7; D is possibly TRBD1 or TRBD2 (5 bases each). Trimming removed 4 bases from V and 3 bases from J, with 11 bases in between. This CDR3 has 13 amino acids. Germline V CDR1 and CDR2: SGHDT, YYEEEE. The DNA of the CDR3 is TGTGCCAGCAGCGGGGACGGAAACTACGAGCAGTACTTC. Its translation is CASSGDGNYEQYF.

The gene calls are TRBV10-2 and TRBJ1-5, with D perhaps matching TRBD1 (6 bases). Trimming took 3 bases from V and 6 from J, leaving 12 bases between them. CDR3 length equals 14 residues. Germline loops: CDR1 WSHSY, CDR2 SAAADI. The CDR3: CASSDAEGGQPQHF. The CDR3 DNA reads TGCGCCAGCAGTGATGCCGAAGGGGGTCAGCCCCAGCATTTT.

About this clonotype itself: A junction end diverges from the germline sequence, so it may reflect a read error. The chain recombines TRBV13 with TRBJ2-7; 10 bases map to TRBD2. The CDR3 is 13 residues long. Germline V gene lookup returns CDR1 PRHDT and CDR2 FYEKMQ (reference sequence). The CDR3 DNA is TGTGCCAGCAAACAAGCGGGAGGGGTCGAGCAGTGCTTC. Protein: CASKQAGGVEQCF.

This clonotype was seen at least ten times. The chain uses TRBV24-1 and TRBJ2-5; 7 nucleotides align to TRBD2. Germline values: CDR1 KGHDR, CDR2 SFDVKD. Germline trimming cut 3 bases from V and 9 bases from J; bases unmatched to any gene: 9. CDR3 size: 14 residues. CDR3 amino acids: CATSDPGLQKAQYF. CDR3 bases: TGTGCCACCAGTGATCCGGGACTACAGAAGGCCCAGTACTTC.

The chain combines TRBV27 with TRBJ1-5; 7 positions agree with TRBD1. CDR1 is MNHEY, CDR2 SMNVEV, per germline (reference sequence). The CDR3 has 12 residues. CDR3 sequence reads: CSTGTENQPQHF. CDR3 nucleotide sequence: TGTTCGACCGGGACAGAAAATCAGCCCCAGCATTTT.